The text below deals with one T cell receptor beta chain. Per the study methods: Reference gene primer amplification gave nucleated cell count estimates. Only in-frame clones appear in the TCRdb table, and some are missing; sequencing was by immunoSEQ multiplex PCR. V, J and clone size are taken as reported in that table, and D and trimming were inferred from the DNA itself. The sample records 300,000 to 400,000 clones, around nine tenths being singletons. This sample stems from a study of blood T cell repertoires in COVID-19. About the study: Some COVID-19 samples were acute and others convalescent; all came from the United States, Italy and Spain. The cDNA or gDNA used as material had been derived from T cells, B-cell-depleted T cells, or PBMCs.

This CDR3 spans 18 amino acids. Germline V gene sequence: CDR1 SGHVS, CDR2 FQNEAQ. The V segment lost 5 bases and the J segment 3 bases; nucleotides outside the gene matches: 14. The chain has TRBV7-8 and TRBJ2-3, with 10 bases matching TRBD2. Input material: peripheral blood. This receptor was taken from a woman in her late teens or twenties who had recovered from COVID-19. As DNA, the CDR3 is TGTGCCAGCAGCAGAATAGCGGGAGGTTTGTGGGGTACAGATACGCAGTATTTT. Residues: CASSRIAGGLWGTDTQYF.